Shown below are 21 T cell receptor beta chains from a single sample sequenced in a study of T cell responses to AZD1222 COVID-19 vaccine. Repertoires were generated with immunoSEQ multiplex PCR, while TCRdb's copy carries only in-frame clones and drops some. Here the sample spans some 180,000 clones, 92% being singletons. The sample in question was peripheral blood, obtained on day 0 of AZD1222 vaccination. These receptors were taken from an adult in good health.

The chain links TRBV19 to TRBJ1-4, with no clear D. V was shortened by 3 bases and J by 8 bases, with 7 bases between the two germline ends. Germline V gives CDR1 LNHDA, CDR2 SQIVND (reference sequence). The CDR3 contains 12 residues. CDR3 in DNA: TGTGCCAGTAGTATGGTACCGGAAAAACTGTTTTTT. Translation: CASSMVPEKLFF.

The V and J genes are TRBV29-1 and TRBJ2-7; 9 nucleotides align to TRBD1. The V gene's germline CDR1 is SQVTM and CDR2 ANQGSEA. The CDR3 sequence is 14 residues long. J gave up 5 bases and V 5 bases, and 10 bases lay outside the gene matches. The CDR3 DNA reads TGCAGCGTTAACCTGGGGACAGGGAGACACGAGCAGTACTTC. Its translation is CSVNLGTGRHEQYF.

This chain links TRBV4-1 with TRBJ1-2; no firm D call. Trimming removed 3 bases from V and 5 bases from J, with 16 bases in between. Looked up from germline, CDR1 is MGHRA and CDR2 is YSYEKL. CDR3 length: 15 amino acids. CDR3 protein: CASSQQVHAGYGYTF. The CDR3 nucleotides read TGCGCCAGCAGCCAGCAGGTCCACGCGGGGTATGGCTACACCTTC.

This clone appeared a single time. This chain joins TRBV5-1 and TRBJ2-5; no definite D call. The CDR3 contains 12 residues. V lost 4 bases, J lost 4 bases, and 8 bases lay in between. From germline, CDR1 is SGHRS and CDR2 YFSETQ. This CDR3 reads CASSRTLETQYF. The CDR3 DNA reads as TGCGCCAGCAGCCGGACCCTAGAGACCCAGTACTTC.

The table lists this clone with a count of one. This chain joins TRBV5-4 and TRBJ1-5, with D unclear. V was shortened by 4 bases and J by 4 bases, with 15 bases between the two germline ends. Per the germline V gene, CDR1 is SGHNT and CDR2 is YYREEE (reference sequence). The CDR3 contains 15 residues. CDR3 DNA sequence: TGTGCCAGCAGCATGGCGGGTAAAGGGAATCAGCCCCAGCATTTT. It specifies CASSMAGKGNQPQHF.

The gene calls are TRBV18 and TRBJ2-1; D gene uncertain. Germline loops: CDR1 KGHSH, CDR2 LQKENI. The CDR3 spans 15 residues. V lost 6 bases, J lost 3 bases, and 15 bases lay in between. This chain's CDR3 is CASSQQVGSYNEQFF. In DNA, the CDR3 is TGTGCCAGCTCTCAGCAGGTCGGAAGCTACAATGAGCAGTTCTTC.

The CDR3 DNA follows: TGCGCCAGCAGTGAGTCACCCTCCGGCGCCTACGAGCAGTACTTC. It translates to CASSESPSGAYEQYF. The chain recombines TRBV10-1 with TRBJ2-7; D uncertain. The CDR3 covers 15 residues. Trimming left V 0 bases short and J 2 bases short, with 11 bases between. Germline V gene sequence: CDR1 WNHNN, CDR2 SYGVQD (reference sequence).

This clone has just a few counts. V is TRBV6-2 or TRBV6-3 and J is TRBJ1-1; D remains ambiguous. Germline lookup yields CDR1 MNHEY and CDR2 SVGEGT. Trimming took 2 bases from V and 0 from J, leaving 10 bases between them. The CDR3 sequence is 15 residues long. The CDR3 loop is CASSYVWVMNTEAFF. The DNA for the CDR3 is TGTGCCAGCAGTTACGTTTGGGTGATGAACACTGAAGCTTTCTTT.

This clone occurred once. CDR3 in amino acids: CASSLDSGNTIYF. The CDR3 DNA is TGCGCCAGCAGCTTGGACTCTGGAAACACCATATATTTT. This chain links TRBV5-1 with TRBJ1-3; no clear D gene. With 0 bases removed from V and 0 bases from J, the gap between germline ends came to 1 base. The CDR3 totals 13 residues. The germline gives CDR1 SGHRS, CDR2 YFSETQ.

This chain links TRBV19 with TRBJ2-2; TRBD1 matches 10 bases. The V gene end was trimmed by 11 bases and the J gene end by 3 bases; junction bases not matched to a gene: 6. The CDR3 loop spans 14 amino acids. Germline CDR1 reads LNHDA; CDR2 reads SQIVND (reference sequence). CDR3 in DNA: TGTGCCGTCCGGGACAGGGGTGACACCGGGGAGCTGTTTTTT. Its protein is CAVRDRGDTGELFF.

The chain recombines TRBV5-1 with TRBJ1-2; possibly TRBD1 for D (5 bases). With 0 bases removed from V and 8 bases from J, the gap between germline ends came to 11 bases. The CDR3 loop spans 13 amino acids. Germline-derived CDR1 and CDR2 are SGHRS and YFSETQ. The CDR3 coding sequence is TGCGCCAGCAGCTTGGAACCAGGGAACGGCTACACCTTC. Its protein is CASSLEPGNGYTF. Using reference TRBV5-1 and TRBJ1-2 for the parts outside the CDR3, the full variable domain is KAGVTQTPRYLIKTRGQQVTLSCSPISGHRSVSWYQQTPGQGLQFLFEYFSETQRNKGNFPGRFSGRQFSNSRSEMNVSTLELGDSALYLCASSLEPGNGYTFGSGTRLTVV.

CDR3 residues: CASSLGARGQNTDTQYF. The CDR3 DNA reads as TGCGCCAGCAGCTTGGGGGCCCGGGGACAGAACACAGATACGCAGTATTTT. This chain links TRBV5-1 with TRBJ2-3, with TRBD1 matching 7 bases. CDR3 length equals 17 residues. The ends lost 0 bases at V and 2 bases at J; junction bases unmatched: 9. Per germline, CDR1 SGHRS and CDR2 YFSETQ.

The chain is built from TRBV28 and TRBJ1-4; D is unclear. Trimming removed 9 bases from V and 0 bases from J, with 8 bases in between. The germline CDR1 and CDR2 sequences are MDHEN and SYDVKM. This CDR3 region has 13 residues. The CDR3 region is CASYSATNEKLFF. The DNA of the CDR3 is TGTGCCAGTTACAGTGCAACTAATGAAAAACTGTTTTTT.

The chain has TRBV6-5 and TRBJ2-1, with D perhaps TRBD1 or TRBD2 (5 bases each). The CDR3 contains 13 residues. Germline CDR1 and CDR2: MNHEY and SVGAGI. V dropped 0 bases and J dropped 9 bases, with 9 bases sitting between them. CDR3 coding DNA: TGTGCCAGCAGTTACTCGGGTGGGGGTGAGCAGTTCTTC. Its protein is CASSYSGGGEQFF.

The CDR3: CASSGDTLGYGYTF. The DNA of the CDR3 is TGCGCCAGCAGCGGGGACACTTTGGGGTATGGCTACACCTTC. The chain carries TRBV5-1 and TRBJ1-2; D may be TRBD1 (6 bases). This CDR3 spans 14 amino acids. CDR1 SGHRS and CDR2 YFSETQ come from the germline V gene. V lost 4 bases and J 5 bases, leaving 15 bases between the germline ends.

The chain has TRBV28 and TRBJ1-1; tentative D call: TRBD1 (6 bases). CDR3 length: 14 residues. V was cut by 7 bases and J by 5 bases, with 17 bases left in between. Germline CDR1 is MDHEN and CDR2 is SYDVKM. The CDR3 nucleotides read TGTGCCAGCAACCCATTGACAGGAAGAACTGAAGCTTTCTTT. This sequence encodes CASNPLTGRTEAFF. The whole variable domain, remainder taken from reference TRBV28 and TRBJ1-1, is DVKVTQSSRYLVKRTGEKVFLECVQDMDHENMFWYRQDPGLGLRLIYFSYDVKMKEKGDIPEGYSVSREKKERFSLILESASTNQTSMYLCASNPLTGRTEAFFGQGTRLTVV.

V usage is TRBV29-1 and J usage is TRBJ1-2, with TRBD1 matching 7 bases. This CDR3 comprises 13 residues. Germline V gene lookup returns CDR1 SQVTM and CDR2 ANQGSEA. The V segment lost 4 bases and the J segment 6 bases; nucleotides outside the gene matches: 8. The CDR3 is CSVVKTGWNGYTF. DNA of the CDR3: TGCAGCGTTGTCAAGACAGGGTGGAATGGCTACACCTTC. The complete variable domain, with remaining parts taken from reference TRBV29-1 and TRBJ1-2, reads SAVISQKPSRDICQRGTSLTIQCQVDSQVTMMFWYRQQPGQSLTLIATANQGSEATYESGFVIDKFPISRPNLTFSTLTVSNMSPEDSSIYLCSVVKTGWNGYTFGSGTRLTVV.

The V gene is TRBV5-4, the J gene TRBJ1-2, with a weak D call TRBD1 (6 bases). The germline V gene encodes CDR1 SGHNT and CDR2 YYREEE (reference sequence). The CDR3 contains 14 residues. V gave up 4 bases and J gave up 4 bases, with 14 bases separating them. CDR3 region: CASSSGQTAYGYTF. The CDR3 nucleotides are TGTGCCAGCAGCAGTGGACAGACAGCCTATGGCTACACCTTC.

The CDR3 DNA sequence: TGTGCCAGCGGGGGGTCGGACACTGAAGCTTTCTTT. Its protein is CASGGSDTEAFF. The rearrangement uses TRBV9 and TRBJ1-1; D might be TRBD1 (5 bases). This CDR3 comprises 12 residues. Germline V gene sequence: CDR1 SGDLS, CDR2 YYNGEE. Trimming took 7 bases from V and 3 from J, leaving 10 bases between them.

V and J are TRBV11-2 and TRBJ1-6; no firm D call. Germline V gene data show CDR1 as SGHAT and CDR2 as FQNNGV. Trimming removed 4 bases from V and 7 bases from J, with 14 bases in between. The CDR3 totals 15 residues. CDR3 DNA: TGTGCCAGCAGCTCAGACGGGTTTAACAATTCACCCCTCCACTTT. This encodes CASSSDGFNNSPLHF.

The chain combines TRBV10-3 with TRBJ1-2; TRBD1 aligns across 10 bases. The germline V gene has CDR1 ENHRY and CDR2 SYGVKD. The CDR3 runs to 15 residues. J lost 3 bases, V lost 10 bases, and 11 bases had no gene match. CDR3 amino acids: CATAGTGVKYYGYTF. The CDR3 coding sequence is TGTGCCACCGCCGGGACAGGGGTTAAATACTATGGCTACACCTTC.